What follows are 21 T cell receptor beta chains derived from one specimen sequenced in a study of cytomegalovirus exposure and HLA in healthy donors (dated by TCRdb to 2016 to 2017). Library preparation used the immunoSEQ multiplex PCR assay. A mixture of 60 forward primers for TCR Vbeta segments and 13 reverse primers for TCR Jbeta segments was used in the multiplex PCR. TCRdb obtained this table from immuneACCESS and retained in-frame rearrangements with V and J assigned. These tables miss some clones; where compared with another copy, unresolved V genes account for less than half of the shortfall, and the remainder is unexplained. A total of 110,000 to 150,000 clones appear in this sample, 60% to 80% of them only once. The ten largest clones add up to about 1.8% of the sample. The sequenced sample was PBMCs. Receptor source: a woman aged 25 to 39 in good health and CMV-seronegative.

This chain uses TRBV2 with TRBJ2-4; D is perhaps TRBD1 (5 bases). CDR1 is SNHLY, CDR2 FYNNEI, per germline. The CDR3 covers 12 residues. V was shortened by 7 bases and J by 4 bases, with 8 bases between the two germline ends. The CDR3 DNA reads as TGTGCCAGCATTGGGGCTAAAAACATTCAGTACTTC. Its translation: CASIGAKNIQYF.

This clone was seen a few times. V usage is TRBV7-9 and J usage is TRBJ2-5; 10 bases agree with TRBD2. The CDR3 covers 16 residues. Germline V gene lookup returns CDR1 SEHNR and CDR2 FQNEAQ (reference sequence). The trim removed 1 base at V and 5 bases at J, leaving 7 bases unmatched. The CDR3 DNA is TGTGCCAGCAGCTTAGAGGCTAGCGGGGGTACGGAGACCCAGTACTTC. Protein: CASSLEASGGTETQYF.

The rearrangement joins TRBV5-6 to TRBJ2-3; a possible D gene is TRBD1 (6 bases). Trimming left V 0 bases short and J 3 bases short, with 20 bases between. CDR1 and CDR2 (germline): SGHDT, YYEEEE. CDR3 length: 18 residues. The CDR3 bases are TGTGCCAGCAGCTTGGCTCGGCAGGGGCCCTCACGGACAGATACGCAGTATTTT. As protein: CASSLARQGPSRTDTQYF.

The chain recombines TRBV29-1 with TRBJ2-1, with D maybe TRBD2 (7 bases). Germline V lookup: CDR1 SQVTM, CDR2 ANQGSEA. CDR3 length: 14 residues. Trimming took off 4 bases at V and 4 bases at J, with 14 bases between the two ends. The CDR3 region has the DNA TGCAGCGTTGTTCCGGCGGGGGCATACAATGAGCAGTTCTTC. Translating gives CSVVPAGAYNEQFF.

J is TRBJ2-7 and V is TRBV7-6; a possible D gene is TRBD2 (5 bases). CDR1 and CDR2 (germline): SGHVS, FNYEAQ. Trimming took 1 base from V and 3 from J, leaving 13 bases between them. The CDR3 is 15 residues long. This chain's CDR3 is CASSLEASLDYEQYF. Here the CDR3 DNA reads TGTGCCAGCAGCTTAGAGGCTAGCCTAGACTACGAGCAGTACTTC.

V usage is TRBV4-1 and J usage is TRBJ2-7; 9 bases line up with TRBD1. CDR1 is MGHRA and CDR2 is YSYEKL in the germline V gene. This CDR3 has 15 residues. The J segment lost 1 base and the V segment lost 3 bases, leaving 4 bases of the junction unmatched. The CDR3 here is CASSHLDRGSYEQYF. Here the CDR3 DNA reads TGCGCCAGCAGCCACCTAGACAGGGGGTCCTACGAGCAGTACTTC.

On this clone itself: Other DNA variants within this sample encode the same CDR3. The chain carries TRBV7-3 and TRBJ2-3; D remains ambiguous. CDR3 length equals 14 residues. Germline V lookup: CDR1 SGHTA, CDR2 FQGTGA. V was cut by 1 base and J by 1 base, with 6 bases left in between. The CDR3 loop reads CASSLNRGTDTQYF. The CDR3 DNA reads TGTGCCAGCAGCTTAAATCGGGGCACAGATACGCAGTATTTT.

The rearrangement links TRBV5-1 to TRBJ2-7; TRBD2 aligns across 7 bases. The CDR3 is 15 amino acids. J lost 4 bases, V lost 0 bases, and 7 bases had no gene match. Germline V CDR1 and CDR2: SGHRS, YFSETQ. Here the CDR3 DNA reads TGCGCCAGCAGCTTGGCCGGGGGGAATTTTTACGAGCAGTACTTC. Translating it yields CASSLAGGNFYEQYF.

J is TRBJ1-4 and V is TRBV13; D is unclear. V lost 4 bases and J 2 bases, leaving 14 bases between the germline ends. Per the germline V gene, CDR1 is PRHDT and CDR2 is FYEKMQ (reference sequence). The CDR3 is 16 amino acids. CDR3 bases: TGTGCCAGCAGCTCCCGCCGCGGGTGGACTAATGAAAAACTGTTTTTT. Translating it yields CASSSRRGWTNEKLFF.

The chain links TRBV6-5 to TRBJ1-6; a weak D match, TRBD1 (6 bases). CDR3 size: 13 residues. CDR1 is MNHEY, CDR2 SVGAGI, per germline. The V gene lost 5 bases and the J gene lost 10 bases, with 12 bases spanning the gap. CDR3 amino acids: CASSATGTSPLHF. CDR3 bases: TGTGCCAGCAGTGCCACAGGGACATCACCCCTCCACTTT.

The rearrangement links TRBV21-1 to TRBJ1-2; the table's D call, TRBD1, has no DNA check behind it. TRBV21-1 corresponds to a pseudogene. CDR3 length equals 20 residues. The CDR3 nucleotides are TGTGCCAGCAGTAGAAGAGGGCCTTACAGGGAAGAGGGGTATGACTATGGCTACACCTTC. Its protein is CASSRRGPYREEGYDYGYTF.

This sequence joins TRBV10-2 and TRBJ2-3; 7 nucleotides match TRBD2. The CDR3 has 16 amino acids. CDR1 is WSHSY and CDR2 is SAAADI in the germline V gene. Unmatched junction bases numbered 10, after V lost 6 bases and J lost 1 base. DNA of the CDR3: TGCGCCAGCAGAGTCCTCCTAGCGGAAGGCACAGATACGCAGTATTTT. Protein sequence: CASRVLLAEGTDTQYF.

The gene calls are TRBV7-3 and TRBJ2-6, with D perhaps matching TRBD1 (5 bases). The V and J ends lost 2 bases and 2 bases respectively, with 7 bases between them. CDR3 length: 15 amino acids. Looked up from germline, CDR1 is SGHTA and CDR2 is FQGTGA. DNA for the CDR3: TGTGCCAGCAGCTTAGCGACAGCTGGGGCCAACGTCCTGACTTTC. Residues: CASSLATAGANVLTF.

This sequence joins TRBV18 and TRBJ2-7; 7 bases line up with TRBD1. Germline V CDR1 and CDR2: KGHSH, LQKENI. The V segment lost 1 base and the J segment 5 bases; nucleotides outside the gene matches: 5. CDR3 length: 14 amino acids. CDR3: CASSPLGQAHEQYF. The CDR3 DNA is TGTGCCAGCTCACCACTAGGACAGGCCCACGAGCAGTACTTC.

This clone is a singleton in its sample. The rearrangement joins TRBV6-5 to TRBJ1-5, with TRBD1 matching 8 bases. The CDR3 length is 14 residues. The V gene's germline CDR1 is MNHEY and CDR2 SVGAGI. The trim removed 6 bases at V and 4 bases at J, leaving 5 bases unmatched. The CDR3 spells CASRPQGGNQPQHF. CDR3 nucleotide sequence: TGTGCCAGCAGGCCACAGGGGGGGAATCAGCCCCAGCATTTT.

This chain uses TRBV9 with TRBJ1-2; perhaps TRBD1 as D (5 bases). Deletions cut 0 bases from V and 0 bases from J, with 15 bases between. Per the germline V gene, CDR1 is SGDLS and CDR2 is YYNGEE. This CDR3 spans 17 amino acids. The CDR3 bases are TGTGCCAGCAGCGTAGAATACAGGCGTACAGCTAACTATGGCTACACCTTC. This codes for CASSVEYRRTANYGYTF.

V is TRBV5-4 and J is TRBJ2-1; TRBD2 agrees at 9 bases. Germline assignment: CDR1 SGHNT and CDR2 YYREEE (reference sequence). V dropped 0 bases and J dropped 7; count of bases not matched to a gene: 8. This CDR3 comprises 16 residues. CDR3 DNA sequence: TGTGCCAGCAGCTTGGGAGCGGGGGGCAGTTGGAATGAGCAGTTCTTC. This codes for CASSLGAGGSWNEQFF.

The chain carries TRBV5-1 and TRBJ1-2; 7 bases map to TRBD1. J lost 8 bases, V lost 3 bases, and 10 bases had no gene match. This CDR3 contains 14 residues. CDR1 and CDR2 from the germline V gene are SGHRS and YFSETQ. DNA for the CDR3: TGCGCCAGCAGCTCGAACACAGGGGAGTACGGCTACACCTTC. Translated: CASSSNTGEYGYTF.

This clone has only a few counts. The V call is TRBV18, the J call TRBJ1-1; D gene unclear. CDR3 length: 16 residues. CDR1 is KGHSH and CDR2 is LQKENI in the germline V gene. V lost 4 bases and J 0 bases, leaving 15 bases between the germline ends. DNA of the CDR3: TGTGCCAGCTCACGCACCGGAGGGATTATGAACACTGAAGCTTTCTTT. It codes for CASSRTGGIMNTEAFF.

The genes are TRBV7-4 and TRBJ2-1, with TRBD2 matching 9 bases. CDR1 and CDR2 from the germline V gene are SGHVT and SQSDAQ. The CDR3 has 17 amino acids. The V segment lost 3 bases and the J segment 4 bases; nucleotides outside the gene matches: 10. The CDR3 DNA reads TGTGCCAGCAGCTTCGGTAGCGGGGGACAGCGATACAATGAGCAGTTCTTC. This gives the protein CASSFGSGGQRYNEQFF.

This clone was observed a single time. V and J are TRBV4-1 and TRBJ2-1; 8 bases are shared with TRBD1. The CDR3 extends over 16 amino acids. V trimming: 1 base; J trimming: 6 bases; junction bases outside the gene matches: 8. CDR1 and CDR2 (germline): MGHRA, YSYEKL. DNA for the CDR3: TGCGCCAGCAGCCAAGTTCCCGGACAGGGTGGCAATGAGCAGTTCTTC. Its translation is CASSQVPGQGGNEQFF.